This T cell receptor beta chain was identified during a study of blood T cell repertoires in COVID-19. The CDR3 spans 17 residues. Germline V gene sequence: CDR1 SGHDT, CDR2 YYEEEE. J gave up 1 base and V 0 bases, and 9 bases lay outside the gene matches. Libraries were prepared by immunoSEQ multiplex PCR; TCRdb keeps only in-frame clonotypes and omits some of them. In the table there are about 280,000 clones, approximately 90% of which are singletons. The TCR comes from a woman aged 30 to 39 with acute COVID-19. Sequenced sample: PBMCs or T cells enriched from blood (not recorded which). This chain uses TRBV5-6 with TRBJ1-2; 7 bases are a match to TRBD1. This CDR3 is CASSLEYGTDDNYGYTF. In DNA form, the CDR3 reads TGTGCCAGCAGCTTGGAATACGGGACAGACGATAACTATGGCTACACCTTC. Full variable domain (outside the CDR3, taken from reference TRBV5-6 and TRBJ1-2): DAGVTQSPTHLIKTRGQQVTLRCSPKSGHDTVSWYQQALGQGPQFIFQYYEEEERQRGNFPDRFSGHQFPNYSSELNVNALLLGDSALYLCASSLEYGTDDNYGYTFGSGTRLTVV.